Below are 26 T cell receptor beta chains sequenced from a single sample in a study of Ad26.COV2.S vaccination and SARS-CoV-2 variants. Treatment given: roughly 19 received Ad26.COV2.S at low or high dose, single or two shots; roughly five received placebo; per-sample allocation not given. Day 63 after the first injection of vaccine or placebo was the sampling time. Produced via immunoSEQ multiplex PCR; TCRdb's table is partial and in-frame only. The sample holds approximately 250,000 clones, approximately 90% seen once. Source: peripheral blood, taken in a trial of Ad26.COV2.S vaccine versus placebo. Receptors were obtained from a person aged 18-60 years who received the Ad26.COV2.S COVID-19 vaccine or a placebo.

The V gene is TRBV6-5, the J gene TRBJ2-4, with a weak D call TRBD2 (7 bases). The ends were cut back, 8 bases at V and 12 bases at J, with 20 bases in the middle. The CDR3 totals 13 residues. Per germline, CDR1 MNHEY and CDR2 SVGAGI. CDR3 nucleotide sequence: TGTGCCAGCGGGAGGGGGGAGGGCCTTCGTCAGTACTTC. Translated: CASGRGEGLRQYF.

CDR3 bases: TGTGCCAGCAGCTTAGGGTCCCAGTTCCAAGAGACCCAGTACTTC. It translates to CASSLGSQFQETQYF. The V gene is TRBV7-2, the J gene TRBJ2-5; no clear D. Germline V gene lookup returns CDR1 SGHTA and CDR2 FQGNSA. The CDR3 consists of 15 residues. V was pared by 1 base and J by 1 base, with 10 bases between. The full variable domain, rest sourced from reference TRBV7-2 and TRBJ2-5, is GAGVSQSPSNKVTEKGKDVELRCDPISGHTALYWYRQSLGQGLEFLIYFQGNSAPDKSGLPSDRFSAERTGGSVSTLTIQRTQQEDSAVYLCASSLGSQFQETQYFGPGTRLLVL.

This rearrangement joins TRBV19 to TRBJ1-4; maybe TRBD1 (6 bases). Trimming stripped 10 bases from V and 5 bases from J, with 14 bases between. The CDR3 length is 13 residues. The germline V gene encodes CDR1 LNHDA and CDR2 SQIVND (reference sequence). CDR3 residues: CAIGTQGNEKLFF. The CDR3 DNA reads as TGTGCCATCGGGACCCAGGGGAATGAAAAACTGTTTTTT. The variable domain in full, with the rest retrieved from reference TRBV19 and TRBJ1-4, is DGGITQSPKYLFRKEGQNVTLSCEQNLNHDAMYWYRQDPGQGLRLIYYSQIVNDFQKGDIAEGYSVSREKKESFPLTVTSAQKNPTAFYLCAIGTQGNEKLFFGSGTQLSVL.

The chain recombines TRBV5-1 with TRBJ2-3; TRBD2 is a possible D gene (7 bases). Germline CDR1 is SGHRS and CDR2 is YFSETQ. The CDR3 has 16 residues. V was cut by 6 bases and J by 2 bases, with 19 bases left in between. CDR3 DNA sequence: TGCGCCAGCACCCTGGAAGGGCGGGGGCCCACAGATACGCAGTATTTT. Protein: CASTLEGRGPTDTQYF. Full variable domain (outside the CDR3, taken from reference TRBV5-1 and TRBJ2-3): KAGVTQTPRYLIKTRGQQVTLSCSPISGHRSVSWYQQTPGQGLQFLFEYFSETQRNKGNFPGRFSGRQFSNSRSEMNVSTLELGDSALYLCASTLEGRGPTDTQYFGPGTRLTVL.

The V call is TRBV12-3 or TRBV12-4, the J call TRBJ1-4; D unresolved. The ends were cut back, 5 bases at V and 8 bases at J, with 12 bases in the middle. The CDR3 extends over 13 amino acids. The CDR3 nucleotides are TGTGCCAGCAGTCTTCATTCGGGGGAAAAACTGTTTTTT. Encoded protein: CASSLHSGEKLFF.

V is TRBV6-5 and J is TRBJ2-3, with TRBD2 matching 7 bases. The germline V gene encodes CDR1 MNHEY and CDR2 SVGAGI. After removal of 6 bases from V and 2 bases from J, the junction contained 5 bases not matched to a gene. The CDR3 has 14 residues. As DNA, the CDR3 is TGTGCCAGCAGGGGGAGGGCCAACACAGATACGCAGTATTTT. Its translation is CASRGRANTDTQYF.

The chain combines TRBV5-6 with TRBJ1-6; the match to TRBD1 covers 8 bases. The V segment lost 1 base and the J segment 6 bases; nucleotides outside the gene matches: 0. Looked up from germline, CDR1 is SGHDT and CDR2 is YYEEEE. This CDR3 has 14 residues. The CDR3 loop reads CASSLTGGNSPLHF. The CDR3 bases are TGTGCCAGCAGCTTGACAGGGGGTAATTCACCCCTCCACTTT. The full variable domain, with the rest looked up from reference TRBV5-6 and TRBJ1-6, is DAGVTQSPTHLIKTRGQQVTLRCSPKSGHDTVSWYQQALGQGPQFIFQYYEEEERQRGNFPDRFSGHQFPNYSSELNVNALLLGDSALYLCASSLTGGNSPLHFGNGTRLTVT.

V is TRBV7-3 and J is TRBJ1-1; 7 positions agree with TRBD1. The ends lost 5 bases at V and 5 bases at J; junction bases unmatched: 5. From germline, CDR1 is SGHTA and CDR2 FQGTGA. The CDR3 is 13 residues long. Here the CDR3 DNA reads TGTGCCAGCAGCGCCACAGGGGTAACTGAAGCTTTCTTT. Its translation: CASSATGVTEAFF. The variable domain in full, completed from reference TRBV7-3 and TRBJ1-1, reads GAGVSQTPSNKVTEKGKYVELRCDPISGHTALYWYRQSLGQGPEFLIYFQGTGAADDSGLPNDRFFAVRPEGSVSTLKIQRTERGDSAVYLCASSATGVTEAFFGQGTRLTVV.

As DNA, the CDR3 is TGCGCCAGCAGCCCCCAGAAGGGGGTTGGCTATGGCTACACCTTC. Encoded protein: CASSPQKGVGYGYTF. The chain has TRBV4-3 and TRBJ1-2; tentative D call: TRBD1 (6 bases). Between the trimmed V and J ends, which lost 4 bases and 4 bases, there was a span of 16 bases. This CDR3 has 15 amino acids. The V gene's germline CDR1 is LGHNA and CDR2 YSLEER.

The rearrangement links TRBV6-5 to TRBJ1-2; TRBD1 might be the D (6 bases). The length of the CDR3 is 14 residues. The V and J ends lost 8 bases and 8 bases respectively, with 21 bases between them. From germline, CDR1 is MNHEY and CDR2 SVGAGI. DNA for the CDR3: TGTGCCAGCCGCAATTCCGGGACAATATACGGCTACACCTTC. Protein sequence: CASRNSGTIYGYTF.

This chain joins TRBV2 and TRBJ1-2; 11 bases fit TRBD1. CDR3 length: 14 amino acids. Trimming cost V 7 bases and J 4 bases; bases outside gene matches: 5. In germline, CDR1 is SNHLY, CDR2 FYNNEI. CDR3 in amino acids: CASKPDRGPYGYTF. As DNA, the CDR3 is TGTGCCAGCAAACCGGACAGGGGGCCCTATGGCTACACCTTC.

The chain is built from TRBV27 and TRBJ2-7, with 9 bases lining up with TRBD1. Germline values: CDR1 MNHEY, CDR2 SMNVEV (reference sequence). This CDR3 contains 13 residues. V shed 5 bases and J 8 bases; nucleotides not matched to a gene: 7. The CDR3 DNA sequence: TGTGCCAGCAGTATCCGGGACAGGGAGAAGCAGTACTTC. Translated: CASSIRDREKQYF.

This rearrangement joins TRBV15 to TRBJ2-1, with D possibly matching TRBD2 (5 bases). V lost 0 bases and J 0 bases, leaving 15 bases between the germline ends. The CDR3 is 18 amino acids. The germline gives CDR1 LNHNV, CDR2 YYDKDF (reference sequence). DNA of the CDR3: TGTGCCACCAGCAGAGATACCCCAACTAGGATCTCCTACAATGAGCAGTTCTTC. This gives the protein CATSRDTPTRISYNEQFF.

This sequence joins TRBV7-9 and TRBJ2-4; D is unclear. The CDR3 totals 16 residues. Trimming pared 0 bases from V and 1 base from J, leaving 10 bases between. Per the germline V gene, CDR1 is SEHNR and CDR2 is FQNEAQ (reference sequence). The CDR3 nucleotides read TGTGCCAGCAGCTTAGCTTCTGTCAGGGCCAAAAACATTCAGTACTTC. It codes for CASSLASVRAKNIQYF.

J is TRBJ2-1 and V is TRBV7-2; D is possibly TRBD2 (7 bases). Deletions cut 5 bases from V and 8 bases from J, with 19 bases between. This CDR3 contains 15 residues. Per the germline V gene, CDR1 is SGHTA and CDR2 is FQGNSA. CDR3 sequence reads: CASSDPLGGRDEQFF. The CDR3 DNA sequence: TGTGCCAGCAGCGATCCCTTAGGGGGGAGGGATGAGCAGTTCTTC.

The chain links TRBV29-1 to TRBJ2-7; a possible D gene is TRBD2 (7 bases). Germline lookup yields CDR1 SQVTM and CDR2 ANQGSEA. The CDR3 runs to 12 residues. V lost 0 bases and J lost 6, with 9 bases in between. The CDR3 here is CSVEEGGVEQYF. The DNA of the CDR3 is TGCAGCGTTGAAGAAGGGGGGGTCGAGCAGTACTTC.

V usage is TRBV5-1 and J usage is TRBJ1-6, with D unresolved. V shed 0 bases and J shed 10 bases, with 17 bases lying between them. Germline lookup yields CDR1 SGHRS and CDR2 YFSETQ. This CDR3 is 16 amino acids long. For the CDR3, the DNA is TGCGCCAGCAGCTTGGGTGAGGGAAACGGTGGATCACCCCTCCACTTT. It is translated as CASSLGEGNGGSPLHF.

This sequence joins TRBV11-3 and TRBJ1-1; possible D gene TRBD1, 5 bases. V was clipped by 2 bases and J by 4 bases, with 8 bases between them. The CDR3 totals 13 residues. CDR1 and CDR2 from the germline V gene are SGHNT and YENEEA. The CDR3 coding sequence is TGTGCCAGCAGCTTAAGGGGTGGCACTGAAGCTTTCTTT. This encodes CASSLRGGTEAFF.

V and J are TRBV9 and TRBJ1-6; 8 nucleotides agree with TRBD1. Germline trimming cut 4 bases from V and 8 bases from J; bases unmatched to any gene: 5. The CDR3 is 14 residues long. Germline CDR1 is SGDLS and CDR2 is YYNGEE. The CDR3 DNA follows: TGTGCCAGCAGCCCAGGGGGCTGGGATTCACCCCTCCACTTT. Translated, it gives CASSPGGWDSPLHF.

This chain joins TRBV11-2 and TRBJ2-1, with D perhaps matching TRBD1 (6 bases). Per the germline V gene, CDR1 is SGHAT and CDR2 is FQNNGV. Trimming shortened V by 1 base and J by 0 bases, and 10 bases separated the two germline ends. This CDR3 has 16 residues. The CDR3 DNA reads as TGTGCCAGCAGCTTAGCGGCGGACAGCTCCTACAATGAGCAGTTCTTC. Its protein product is CASSLAADSSYNEQFF.

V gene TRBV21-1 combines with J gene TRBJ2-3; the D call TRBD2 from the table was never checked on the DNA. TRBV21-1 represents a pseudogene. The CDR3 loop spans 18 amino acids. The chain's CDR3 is CASSKTSGMWCHVDTQYF. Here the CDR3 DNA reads TGTGCCAGCAGCAAGACTAGCGGGATGTGGTGCCACGTGGATACGCAGTATTTT.

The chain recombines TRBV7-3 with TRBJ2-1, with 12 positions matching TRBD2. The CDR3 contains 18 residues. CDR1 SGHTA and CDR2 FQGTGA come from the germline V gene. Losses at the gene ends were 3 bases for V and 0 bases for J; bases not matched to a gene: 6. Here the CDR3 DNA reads TGTGCCAGCAGCTTCTCTAGCGGGAGGGGAAGCTCCTACAATGAGCAGTTCTTC. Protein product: CASSFSSGRGSSYNEQFF.

Written as DNA, the CDR3 is TGTGCCAGCAGGCCAGAACAAAATGAAAAACTGTTTTTT. It is translated as CASRPEQNEKLFF. The rearrangement uses TRBV5-5 and TRBJ1-4; no definite D call. V lost 5 bases, J lost 5 bases, and 10 bases lay in between. This CDR3 has 13 residues. Germline V lookup: CDR1 SGHKS, CDR2 YYEKEE (reference sequence).

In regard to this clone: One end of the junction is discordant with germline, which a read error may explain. The DNA of the CDR3 is TGCGCCAGCGCCCAGAGGCCGGGACTAGATCTCACAAATACGCAGTATTTT. It yields the protein CASAQRPGLDLTNTQYF. The V and J genes are TRBV5-1 and TRBJ2-3, with 8 bases fitting TRBD2. Germline values: CDR1 SGHRS, CDR2 YFSETQ. The CDR3 totals 17 residues.

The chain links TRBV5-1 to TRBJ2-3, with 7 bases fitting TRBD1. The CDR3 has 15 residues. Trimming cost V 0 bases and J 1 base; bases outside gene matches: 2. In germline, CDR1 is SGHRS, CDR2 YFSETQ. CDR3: CASSLGTGGTDTQYF. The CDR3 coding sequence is TGCGCCAGCAGCTTGGGGACAGGAGGCACAGATACGCAGTATTTT.

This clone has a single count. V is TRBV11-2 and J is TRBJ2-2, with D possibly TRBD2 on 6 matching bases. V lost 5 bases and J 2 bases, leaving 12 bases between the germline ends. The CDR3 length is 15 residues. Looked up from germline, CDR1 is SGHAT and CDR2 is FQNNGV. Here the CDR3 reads CASSLGTFNTGELFF. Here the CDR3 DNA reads TGTGCCAGCAGCCTTGGGACTTTTAACACCGGGGAGCTGTTTTTT.